The clone carrying this T cell receptor (beta chain) has a count of ten or more. What it binds is unknown. The CDR3 is 11 residues long. V was clipped by 6 bases and J by 5 bases, with 8 bases between them. Germline CDR1 ENHRY, CDR2 SYGVKD. MiXCR was run by TCRdb on the 5' RACE reads, yielding one entry per CDR3 protein. Found here are 250,000 or so distinct CDR3 sequences, over 6.5% of them singletons; the top ten hold approximately 0.99%. The entry originates in a study of T cells after yellow fever vaccination. Overall study findings and caveats: Any FACS-sorted repertoire could hold abundant clonotypes that contaminate it from the bulk population.

The chain couples TRBV10-3 to TRBJ2-7, with TRBD1 as a possible D gene (5 bases). This material consisted of CD4+ T cells sorted from PBMCs, taken on the day of the yellow fever booster vaccination. This TCR was sampled from a man aged 25 to 40 who received the YFV17D yellow fever vaccine. The CDR3, as DNA: TGTGCCATCAGACAGGAGAACGAGCAGTACTTC. Its translation: CAIRQENEQYF.